Reported below is one T cell receptor (beta chain). What it binds is not known. Data came from immunoSEQ multiplex PCR; TCRdb stores just in-frame clones and leaves some out. This repertoire shows fewer than 1.8 million clones, approximately 98.5% found once; its top ten account for about 0.35%. V trimming: 1 base; J trimming: 2 bases; junction bases outside the gene matches: 15. Germline CDR1 and CDR2: SGHRS and YFSETQ. This CDR3 is built from 18 residues. This specimen belongs to a study of shared clonotypes between healthy human individuals. Overall study findings and caveats: In several donors, approximately 5% of naive CD4 clonotypes appeared in common.

Input material: naive CD4+ T cells sorted from blood. The sample's subset: CD45RA+ positively selected. The receptor was derived from a man aged 30 to 45 in good health. The chain couples TRBV5-1 to TRBJ2-7, with 7 positions matching TRBD2. For the CDR3, the DNA is TGCGCCAGCAGCTTGCGAAGTGGGACTACGCAAAAAGCCTACGAGCAGTACTTC. Translation gives CASSLRSGTTQKAYEQYF.